What follows are 14 T cell receptor beta chains derived from one specimen sequenced in a study of blood T cell repertoires in COVID-19. Libraries were prepared by immunoSEQ multiplex PCR; TCRdb keeps only in-frame clonotypes and omits some of them. This table has roughly 250,000 clones, about nine tenths appearing once. What was sequenced was PBMCs or T cells enriched from blood (not recorded which). These receptors all stem from a woman younger than 30 who had recovered from COVID-19.

The genes are TRBV7-2 and TRBJ1-1; D is uncertain. The CDR3 extends over 13 amino acids. V lost 3 bases and J lost 5, with 10 bases in between. The germline CDR1 and CDR2 sequences are SGHTA and FQGNSA. CDR3 protein: CASSLGGPTEAFF. Written as DNA, the CDR3 is TGTGCCAGCAGCTTGGGAGGGCCGACTGAAGCTTTCTTT.

The chain combines TRBV6-2 or TRBV6-3 with TRBJ1-5, with D possibly TRBD1 on 5 matching bases. Deletions cut 6 bases from V and 0 bases from J, with 18 bases between. The CDR3 loop spans 17 amino acids. Germline V gene lookup returns CDR1 MNHEY and CDR2 SVGEGT. The CDR3 bases are TGTGCCAGCAGCACCGTTCGGGGGAGCTATAGCAATCAGCCCCAGCATTTT. Translated: CASSTVRGSYSNQPQHF.

This rearrangement joins TRBV7-8 to TRBJ1-3, with a tentative D call TRBD1 (6 bases). Germline V gene lookup returns CDR1 SGHVS and CDR2 FQNEAQ. The CDR3 is 17 amino acids. V lost 5 bases, J lost 9 bases, and 26 bases lay in between. In DNA, the CDR3 is TGTGCCAGCAGCGCCGACAGGATCGGGCTTCTAGGGAGCACCATATATTTT. Encoded protein: CASSADRIGLLGSTIYF.

The rearrangement uses TRBV29-1 and TRBJ2-1; 10 nucleotides agree with TRBD1. This CDR3 has 16 residues. With V trimmed by 6 bases and J by 0 bases, 8 bases remained unmatched. Germline loops: CDR1 SQVTM, CDR2 ANQGSEA. This chain's CDR3 is CSVRTGTGASYNEQFF. For the CDR3, the DNA is TGCAGCGTCAGGACCGGGACAGGGGCCTCCTACAATGAGCAGTTCTTC.

V gene TRBV2 combines with J gene TRBJ1-1; D might be TRBD1 (5 bases). This CDR3 comprises 15 residues. The germline V gene has CDR1 SNHLY and CDR2 FYNNEI. The V and J ends lost 4 bases and 1 base respectively, with 13 bases between them. The CDR3 DNA follows: TGTGCCAGCAGTGCCTTGCGGACACCGAACACTGAAGCTTTCTTT. This translates into CASSALRTPNTEAFF.

DNA for the CDR3: TGTGCCAGCAGTTTAGTATCCGGGACAGGGTATCAGCCCCAGCATTTT. It yields the protein CASSLVSGTGYQPQHF. The chain links TRBV28 to TRBJ1-5; TRBD1 matches at 9 bases. The V gene end was trimmed by 2 bases and the J gene end by 5 bases; junction bases not matched to a gene: 7. CDR1 is MDHEN, CDR2 SYDVKM, per germline. The CDR3 is made up of 16 amino acids.

The chain has TRBV28 and TRBJ2-7; D is perhaps TRBD2 (5 bases). The germline CDR1 and CDR2 sequences are MDHEN and SYDVKM. V was pared by 5 bases and J by 3 bases, with 20 bases between. The CDR3 is made up of 16 amino acids. CDR3 DNA: TGTGCCAGCAGTCCACGGACTGGATTAGGATTCTACGAGCAGTACTTC. This gives the protein CASSPRTGLGFYEQYF. The whole variable domain, remainder taken from reference TRBV28 and TRBJ2-7, is DVKVTQSSRYLVKRTGEKVFLECVQDMDHENMFWYRQDPGLGLRLIYFSYDVKMKEKGDIPEGYSVSREKKERFSLILESASTNQTSMYLCASSPRTGLGFYEQYFGPGTRLTVT.

The sample holds a few counts of this clone. CDR3 sequence reads: CASSFNYNSPLHF. The CDR3 nucleotides are TGTGCCAGCAGCTTCAACTATAATTCACCCCTCCACTTT. The chain links TRBV7-2 to TRBJ1-6, with D unclear. There are 13 residues in the CDR3. Germline loops: CDR1 SGHTA, CDR2 FQGNSA. Trimming took 3 bases from V and 3 from J, leaving 3 bases between them.

This chain links TRBV9 with TRBJ1-3; D gene unclear. Germline values: CDR1 SGDLS, CDR2 YYNGEE. This CDR3 region has 14 residues. Between the trimmed V and J ends, which lost 0 bases and 6 bases, there was a span of 10 bases. CDR3 amino acids: CASSVGTPLNTIYF. In nucleotides, the CDR3 is TGTGCCAGCAGCGTAGGGACTCCACTAAACACCATATATTTT.

This clone was recorded at least ten times. This chain joins TRBV3-1 (or the pseudogene TRBV3-2) and TRBJ2-7; TRBD2 matches at 9 bases. Germline lookup yields CDR1 LGHDT and CDR2 YNNKEL (reference sequence). The J segment lost 0 bases and the V segment lost 2 bases, leaving 17 bases of the junction unmatched. The CDR3 totals 20 residues. CDR3 in amino acids: CASSQLAGPAKTTSSYEQYF. CDR3 DNA: TGTGCCAGCAGCCAACTAGCGGGACCGGCGAAGACAACAAGCTCCTACGAGCAGTACTTC.

V usage is TRBV28 and J usage is TRBJ2-1; 7 bases align to TRBD2. V gave up 5 bases and J gave up 5 bases; unmatched junction bases: 6. In germline, CDR1 is MDHEN, CDR2 SYDVKM. The CDR3 consists of 14 residues. CDR3 amino acids: CASSPGTTDNEQFF. As DNA, the CDR3 is TGTGCCAGCAGTCCCGGGACTACCGACAATGAGCAGTTCTTC. The full variable domain, in which reference TRBV28 and TRBJ2-1 provide the parts outside the CDR3, is DVKVTQSSRYLVKRTGEKVFLECVQDMDHENMFWYRQDPGLGLRLIYFSYDVKMKEKGDIPEGYSVSREKKERFSLILESASTNQTSMYLCASSPGTTDNEQFFGPGTRLTVL.

The chain uses TRBV19 and TRBJ1-1; 9 bases line up with TRBD1. V shed 3 bases and J 5 bases; nucleotides not matched to a gene: 13. There are 17 residues in the CDR3. Germline CDR1 is LNHDA and CDR2 is SQIVND (reference sequence). The CDR3 DNA is TGTGCCAGTAGTATTGGGCTAAACAGGGGGCTCGGGACTGAAGCTTTCTTT. Protein: CASSIGLNRGLGTEAFF. Drawing the rest from reference TRBV19 and TRBJ1-1, the complete variable domain is DGGITQSPKYLFRKEGQNVTLSCEQNLNHDAMYWYRQDPGQGLRLIYYSQIVNDFQKGDIAEGYSVSREKKESFPLTVTSAQKNPTAFYLCASSIGLNRGLGTEAFFGQGTRLTVV.

This chain connects TRBV6-2 or TRBV6-3 to TRBJ1-4; TRBD1 might be the D (5 bases). V was cut by 0 bases and J by 0 bases, with 14 bases left in between. Germline V lookup: CDR1 MNHEY, CDR2 SVGEGT. This CDR3 comprises 18 residues. The CDR3 bases are TGTGCCAGCAGTTACTCGACAGAAGTCTATCCAACTAATGAAAAACTGTTTTTT. Translated, it gives CASSYSTEVYPTNEKLFF.

The CDR3 coding sequence is TGTGCCACCAGCAGAGCTTATGCAGGGGGAATGAGGAATCAGCCCCAGCATTTT. Its protein product is CATSRAYAGGMRNQPQHF. The chain links TRBV15 to TRBJ1-5; 7 nucleotides align to TRBD1. J gave up 4 bases and V 1 base, and 13 bases lay outside the gene matches. There are 18 residues in the CDR3. Germline V gene lookup returns CDR1 LNHNV and CDR2 YYDKDF (reference sequence).